This T cell receptor beta chain was recorded in a study of shared clonotypes between healthy human individuals. Naive CD8 cells were CD45RO-negative, positively selected for CCR7, excluding terminally differentiated effector memory CD45RA+ cells. For this clone: This same CDR3 is encoded by further DNA sequences in the sample.

Libraries were prepared by immunoSEQ multiplex PCR; TCRdb keeps only in-frame clonotypes and omits some of them. The sample consists of about 2.1 million clones, about 94% of them appearing once. Germline V lookup: CDR1 MNHEY, CDR2 SMNVEV (reference sequence). CDR3 length equals 15 residues. Trimming pared 3 bases from V and 3 bases from J, leaving 12 bases between. The sequenced material came from naive CD8+ T cells from PBMCs. This chain connects TRBV27 to TRBJ2-1; the D gene could be TRBD1 or TRBD2 (6 bases each). This TCR was recovered from a man between 18 and 35 years old in good health. Some clones in this sample may be carry-over from other donors' samples. The CDR3 here is CASSFSGGSYNEQFF. For the CDR3, the DNA is TGTGCCAGCAGTTTTTCCGGGGGCAGCTACAATGAGCAGTTCTTC.